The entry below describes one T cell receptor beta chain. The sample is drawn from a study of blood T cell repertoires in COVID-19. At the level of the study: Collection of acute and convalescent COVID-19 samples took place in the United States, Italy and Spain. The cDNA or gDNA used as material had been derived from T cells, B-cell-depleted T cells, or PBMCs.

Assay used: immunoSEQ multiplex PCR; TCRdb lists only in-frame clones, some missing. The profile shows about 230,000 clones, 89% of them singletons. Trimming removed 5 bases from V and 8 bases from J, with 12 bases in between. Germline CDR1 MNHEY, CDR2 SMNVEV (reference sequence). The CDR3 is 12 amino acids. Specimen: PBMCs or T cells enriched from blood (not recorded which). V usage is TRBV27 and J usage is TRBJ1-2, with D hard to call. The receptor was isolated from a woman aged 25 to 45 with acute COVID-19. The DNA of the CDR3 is TGTGCCAGCAGTCGGTCAGGAATAGGCTACACCTTC. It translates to CASSRSGIGYTF.